The 13 T cell receptor beta chains below all came from one sample that was sequenced in a study of shared clonotypes between healthy human individuals. The assay was immunoSEQ multiplex PCR, and TCRdb's table has in-frame clones only and misses some. The sample consists of more than 2,000,000 clones, roughly 92% of them appearing once. The sequenced material came from naive CD4+ T cells sorted from blood. Subset given: CD45RA+ positively selected. The receptor set was obtained from a man younger than 35 in good health.

The chain carries TRBV27 and TRBJ2-1; D uncertain. Trimming pared 2 bases from V and 9 bases from J, leaving 8 bases between. This CDR3 comprises 12 residues. Germline V CDR1 and CDR2: MNHEY, SMNVEV (reference sequence). The DNA of the CDR3 is TGTGCCAGCAGTTTAGATTTTCGTGAGCAGTTCTTC. It yields the protein CASSLDFREQFF.

The rearrangement joins TRBV18 to TRBJ2-7, with D hard to call. Germline V gene sequence: CDR1 KGHSH, CDR2 LQKENI. This CDR3 comprises 14 residues. Trimming cost V 0 bases and J 6 bases, with 12 bases left between them. In DNA, the CDR3 is TGTGCCAGCTCACCACCCTCGGTATCTGGCGAGCAGTACTTC. Amino acids: CASSPPSVSGEQYF.

The chain combines TRBV27 with TRBJ1-6; perhaps TRBD1 as D (6 bases). CDR1 and CDR2 (germline): MNHEY, SMNVEV (reference sequence). Trimming took off 5 bases at V and 7 bases at J, with 15 bases between the two ends. The CDR3 spans 15 residues. As DNA, the CDR3 is TGTGCCAGCAGTCCTGGGACACTACCGAATTCACCCCTCCACTTT. This gives the protein CASSPGTLPNSPLHF.

This sequence joins TRBV18 and TRBJ1-6; TRBD1 agrees at 9 bases. V shed 4 bases and J 7 bases; nucleotides not matched to a gene: 8. The CDR3 runs 16 residues. CDR1 and CDR2 (germline): KGHSH, LQKENI. In DNA, the CDR3 is TGTGCCAGCTCACTCCGGACAGGGGACCAGAATTCACCCCTCCACTTT. It encodes CASSLRTGDQNSPLHF.

The chain carries TRBV11-2 and TRBJ2-4; D may be TRBD2 (6 bases). CDR1 is SGHAT, CDR2 FQNNGV, per germline. With 5 bases removed from V and 6 bases from J, the gap between germline ends came to 8 bases. This CDR3 is built from 12 residues. The CDR3 DNA is TGTGCCAGCAGCGGCGGGGTAAACATTCAGTACTTC. Protein sequence: CASSGGVNIQYF.

The chain couples TRBV9 to TRBJ2-1; 10 bases are a match to TRBD2. Trimming removed 6 bases from V and 9 bases from J; junction bases left unmatched: 15. Germline CDR1 and CDR2: SGDLS and YYNGEE. The CDR3 contains 16 residues. CDR3: CASNNEAGGPVTEQFF. In DNA form, the CDR3 reads TGTGCCAGCAACAACGAAGCGGGAGGGCCTGTCACTGAGCAGTTCTTC. Based on the CDR3 plus reference TRBV9 and TRBJ2-1, the full variable domain is DSGVTQTPKHLITATGQRVTLRCSPRSGDLSVYWYQQSLDQGLQFLIQYYNGEERAKGNILERFSAQQFPDLHSELNLSSLELGDSALYFCASNNEAGGPVTEQFFGPGTRLTVL.

The rearrangement uses TRBV5-5 and TRBJ2-7; the match to TRBD1 covers 8 bases. Germline CDR1 and CDR2: SGHKS and YYEKEE (reference sequence). V was pared by 1 base and J by 3 bases, with 3 bases of the junction left unmatched. The CDR3 has 14 residues. The CDR3 DNA sequence: TGTGCCAGCAGCTTGACAGGGGGTGTCTACGAGCAGTACTTC. Its protein product is CASSLTGGVYEQYF.

The genes are TRBV19 and TRBJ1-2; 12 bases are shared with TRBD1. Germline CDR1 reads LNHDA; CDR2 reads SQIVND (reference sequence). The CDR3 totals 13 residues. After removal of 8 bases from V and 7 bases from J, the junction contained 5 bases not matched to a gene. The CDR3 DNA is TGTGCCAGTGGGACAGGGGGCGCGGGTGGCTACACCTTC. It codes for CASGTGGAGGYTF.

The rearrangement links TRBV28 to TRBJ2-3; D not resolved. V dropped 4 bases and J dropped 8 bases, with 16 bases sitting between them. The CDR3 runs 14 residues. From germline, CDR1 is MDHEN and CDR2 SYDVKM. The DNA for the CDR3 is TGTGCCAGCAGTTCACCCCAGGTGGCAGGTACGCAGTATTTT. This sequence encodes CASSSPQVAGTQYF. Full variable domain (remainder filled in from reference TRBV28 and TRBJ2-3): DVKVTQSSRYLVKRTGEKVFLECVQDMDHENMFWYRQDPGLGLRLIYFSYDVKMKEKGDIPEGYSVSREKKERFSLILESASTNQTSMYLCASSSPQVAGTQYFGPGTRLTVL.

This chain uses TRBV7-8 with TRBJ2-2; 12 bases map to TRBD2. In germline, CDR1 is SGHVS, CDR2 FQNEAQ. Trimming cost V 8 bases and J 3 bases; bases outside gene matches: 4. This CDR3 is built from 15 residues. In nucleotides, the CDR3 is TGTGCCAGCTCTGGACTAGCGGGATACACCGGGGAGCTGTTTTTT. Protein: CASSGLAGYTGELFF.

This rearrangement joins TRBV18 to TRBJ1-2; D is unclear. The CDR3 sequence is 15 residues long. Germline V gene sequence: CDR1 KGHSH, CDR2 LQKENI. Trimming took off 1 base at V and 4 bases at J, with 13 bases between the two ends. CDR3 nucleotide sequence: TGTGCCAGCTCACCACTCGACACGGTACTCTATGGCTACACCTTC. Amino acid sequence: CASSPLDTVLYGYTF. The full variable domain, in which reference TRBV18 and TRBJ1-2 provide the parts outside the CDR3, is NAGVMQNPRHLVRRRGQEARLRCSPMKGHSHVYWYRQLPEEGLKFMVYLQKENIIDESGMPKERFSAEFPKEGPSILRIQQVVRGDSAAYFCASSPLDTVLYGYTFGSGTRLTVV.

The chain is built from TRBV6-4 and TRBJ2-3, with D tentatively TRBD2 (6 bases). CDR3 length equals 17 residues. Per the germline V gene, CDR1 is MRHNA and CDR2 is SNTAGT. Trimming took off 0 bases at V and 2 bases at J, with 15 bases between the two ends. DNA for the CDR3: TGTGCCAGCAGTGACTCCGTCCTCGGGAGCACCACAGATACGCAGTATTTT. This encodes CASSDSVLGSTTDTQYF.

This clone has just one count. V and J are TRBV11-3 and TRBJ2-2; D unclear. Per germline, CDR1 SGHNT and CDR2 YENEEA. Trimming took off 4 bases at V and 4 bases at J, with 7 bases between the two ends. This CDR3 is 13 amino acids long. The CDR3 coding sequence is TGTGCCAGCAGCTCTCCGTCCACCGGGGAGCTGTTTTTT. This encodes CASSSPSTGELFF.